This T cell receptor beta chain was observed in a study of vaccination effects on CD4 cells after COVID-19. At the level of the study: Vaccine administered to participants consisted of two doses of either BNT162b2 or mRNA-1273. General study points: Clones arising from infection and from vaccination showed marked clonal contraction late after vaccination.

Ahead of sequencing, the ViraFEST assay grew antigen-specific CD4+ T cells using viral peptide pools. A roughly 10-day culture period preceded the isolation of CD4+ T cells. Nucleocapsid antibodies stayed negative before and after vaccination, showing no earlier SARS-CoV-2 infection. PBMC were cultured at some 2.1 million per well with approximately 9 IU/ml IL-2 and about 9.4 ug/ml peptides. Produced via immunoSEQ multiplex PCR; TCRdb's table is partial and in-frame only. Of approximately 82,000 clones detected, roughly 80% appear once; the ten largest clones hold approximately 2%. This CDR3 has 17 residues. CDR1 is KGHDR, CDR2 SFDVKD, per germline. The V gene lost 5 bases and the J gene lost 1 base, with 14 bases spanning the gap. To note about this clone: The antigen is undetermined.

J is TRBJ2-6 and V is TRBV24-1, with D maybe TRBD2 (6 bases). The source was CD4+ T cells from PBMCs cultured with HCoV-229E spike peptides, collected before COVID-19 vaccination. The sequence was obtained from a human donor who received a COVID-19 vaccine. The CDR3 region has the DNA TGTGCCACCAGTGGGGGGGACGGATTTTCTGGGGCCAACGTCCTGACTTTC. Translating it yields CATSGGDGFSGANVLTF.